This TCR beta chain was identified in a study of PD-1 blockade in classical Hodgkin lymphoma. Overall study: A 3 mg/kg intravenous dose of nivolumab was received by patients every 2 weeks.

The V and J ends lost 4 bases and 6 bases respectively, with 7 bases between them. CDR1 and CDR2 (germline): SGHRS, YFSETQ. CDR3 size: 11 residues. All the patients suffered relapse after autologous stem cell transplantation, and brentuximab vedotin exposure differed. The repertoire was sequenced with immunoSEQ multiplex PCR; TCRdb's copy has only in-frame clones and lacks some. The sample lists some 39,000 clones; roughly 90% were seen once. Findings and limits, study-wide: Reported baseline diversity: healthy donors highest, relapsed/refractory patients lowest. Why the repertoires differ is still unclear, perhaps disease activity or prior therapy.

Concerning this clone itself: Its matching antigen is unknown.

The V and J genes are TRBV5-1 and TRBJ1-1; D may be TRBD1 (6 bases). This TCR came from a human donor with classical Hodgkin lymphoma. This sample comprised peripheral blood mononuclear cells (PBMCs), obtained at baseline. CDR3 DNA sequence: TGCGCCAGCAGCCGGGGGCCTGAAGCTTTCTTT. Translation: CASSRGPEAFF.